The clone carrying this TCR beta chain was found many times. The sample belongs to a study of T-cell reconstitution after alpha-beta-depleted transplantation in children. V lost 5 bases, J lost 1 base, and 15 bases lay in between. The CDR3 is 15 amino acids. The germline V gene has CDR1 SQVTM and CDR2 ANQGSEA. Construction of the TCRbeta library involved unique molecular identifiers. TCRdb re-called the PCR reads through MiXCR, storing one row per CDR3 protein. The sample consists of 200,000 to 250,000 distinct CDR3 sequences, 8% to 10% of them appearing once. This receptor was obtained from a human donor who donated a stem cell graft to a child with acute lymphoblastic leukemia. V gene TRBV29-1 combines with J gene TRBJ2-1; tentative D call: TRBD2 (5 bases). Sequenced here: PBMCs from the stem cell graft donor, sampled from the stem cell graft. CDR3 nucleotide sequence: TGCAGCGTTCTAGGACTGACCCTTTCCTACAATGAGCAGTTCTTC. It translates to CSVLGLTLSYNEQFF.